Included here is one T cell receptor (beta chain) sequence, with context. Its specificity is unknown. This specimen belongs to a study of CD8 T cell repertoires and HIV-1 epitope variants. About the study: Separate wells received one of Twenty-five Gag or Nef variant peptides. Separate from the cultures, 1M uncultured T cells served as baseline. Study-wide results and limits: Most of the nine antigen-specific clonotypes appeared cross-reactive to autologous or escape variants.

Produced via immunoSEQ multiplex PCR; TCRdb's table is partial and in-frame only. This sample has 95,000 or so clones, with approximately 70% found just once. The CDR3 has 12 residues. V lost 6 bases and J lost 0, with 4 bases in between. Germline V gene sequence: CDR1 MNHEY, CDR2 SVGAGI. The V and J genes are TRBV6-5 and TRBJ2-3; D unresolved. The source is a male donor with HIV. Source material: uncultured baseline CD8+ T cells from peripheral blood mononuclear cells (PBMCs). In DNA form, the CDR3 reads TGTGCCAGCAGCCGGAGCACAGATACGCAGTATTTT. Translation: CASSRSTDTQYF.